These 12 T cell receptor beta chains share one sample of origin, sequenced in a study of T cell repertoires in cytomegalovirus infection. Antigen specificity for these receptors is unknown. One entry per CDR3 protein results from TCRdb running MiXCR on the reads. The data hold some 130,000 distinct CDR3 sequences, with more than 20% observed a single time. The sample was PBMCs, sequenced either directly or after in vitro stimulation (not recorded which). All receptors derive from a human donor in good health (CMV status not recorded). Some clones in this sample may be carry-over from other donors' samples.

This clonotype was detected a few times. One end of the junction varies from germline; a read error may be responsible. The chain has TRBV4-1 and TRBJ1-2; D not resolved. Germline lookup yields CDR1 MGHRA and CDR2 YSYEKL. The CDR3 covers 12 residues. CDR3 nucleotides: TGTGCCAGCAGCCAAGAAAAAGGTGGCTACACCTTC. It specifies CASSQEKGGYTF.

The chain joins TRBV7-2 to TRBJ2-1; the match to TRBD2 covers 13 bases. The germline V gene encodes CDR1 SGHTA and CDR2 FQGNSA. V lost 5 bases, J lost 10 bases, and 8 bases stayed unmatched. This CDR3 comprises 15 residues. CDR3 in amino acids: CASSTPGLAGLEQFF. Here the CDR3 DNA reads TGTGCCAGCAGCACCCCGGGACTAGCGGGGTTGGAGCAGTTCTTC.

This clonotype has a count of ten or more. The chain joins TRBV7-2 to TRBJ2-1, with D unresolved. Trimming stripped 0 bases from V and 6 bases from J, with 6 bases between. The germline gives CDR1 SGHTA, CDR2 FQGNSA. The CDR3 has 13 amino acids. CDR3 sequence (DNA): TGTGCCAGCAGCTTAGCGCGCGGCAATGAGCAGTTCTTC. Translation: CASSLARGNEQFF.

This clonotype came up a few times. The chain carries TRBV11-2 and TRBJ2-2; the D is unclear. Trimming removed 1 base at V and 7 bases at J, with 7 bases between. This CDR3 comprises 13 residues. Germline CDR1 and CDR2: SGHAT and FQNNGV. In nucleotides, the CDR3 is TGTGCCAGCAGCTTAGGGCCGTTCGGGGAGCTGTTTTTT. Its translation is CASSLGPFGELFF.

This chain uses TRBV6-2 or TRBV6-3 with TRBJ2-7, with D possibly TRBD2 on 6 matching bases. The V gene's germline CDR1 is MNHEY and CDR2 SVGEGT. V gave up 0 bases and J gave up 6 bases, with 9 bases separating them. CDR3 size: 13 residues. The CDR3 nucleotides read TGTGCCAGCAGTTACTCTGCGGGGATCGAGCAGTACTTC. Its translation is CASSYSAGIEQYF.

In its sample, this clonotype was seen many times. This chain connects TRBV7-2 to TRBJ2-2, with D uncertain. With 2 bases removed from V and 4 bases from J, the gap between germline ends came to 8 bases. The CDR3 spans 14 residues. Germline V gene data show CDR1 as SGHTA and CDR2 as FQGNSA. The CDR3 sequence: CASSLRRSTGELFF. Here the CDR3 DNA reads TGTGCCAGCAGCTTAAGGCGTAGCACCGGGGAGCTGTTTTTT.

The V call is TRBV20-1, the J call TRBJ2-4; TRBD2 agrees at 7 bases. In germline, CDR1 is DFQATT, CDR2 SNEGSKA (reference sequence). The length of the CDR3 is 13 residues. The CDR3 reads CRHQVRGRDIQYF. The CDR3 coding sequence is TGCAGACATCAGGTGCGAGGGAGGGACATTCAGTACTTC.

The V and J genes are TRBV6-6 and TRBJ1-4, with D uncertain. The CDR3 is made up of 11 amino acids. V was clipped by 4 bases and J by 8 bases, with 5 bases between them. Germline V gene sequence: CDR1 MNHNY, CDR2 SVGAGI (reference sequence). The CDR3: CASSFGEKLFF. The DNA for the CDR3 is TGTGCCAGCAGTTTCGGCGAAAAACTGTTTTTT.

This clonotype has a handful of counts. The chain is built from TRBV12-3 or TRBV12-4 and TRBJ2-5; D is uncertain. V was shortened by 3 bases and J by 0 bases, with 5 bases between the two germline ends. The CDR3 is 13 amino acids. This CDR3 is CASSLQDQETQYF. The CDR3 DNA follows: TGTGCCAGCAGTTTGCAGGACCAAGAGACCCAGTACTTC.

The chain recombines TRBV7-6 with TRBJ1-4; 8 nucleotides align to TRBD1. This CDR3 spans 15 amino acids. V lost 5 bases, J lost 5 bases, and 7 bases stayed unmatched. The V gene's germline CDR1 is SGHVS and CDR2 FNYEAQ. The CDR3: CASSITDRGNEKLFF. The CDR3 DNA reads as TGTGCCAGCAGCATCACAGACAGGGGAAATGAAAAACTGTTTTTT.

The V gene is TRBV20-1, the J gene TRBJ2-5; no clear D. Per germline, CDR1 DFQATT and CDR2 SNEGSKA (reference sequence). Trimming took 0 bases from V and 1 from J, leaving 12 bases between them. CDR3 length equals 15 residues. The CDR3 loop is CSARDSRSSQETQYF. The CDR3 coding sequence is TGCAGTGCTAGAGATTCAAGGTCCAGCCAAGAGACCCAGTACTTC.

The V call is TRBV12-3 or TRBV12-4, the J call TRBJ1-2; possible D gene TRBD1, 5 bases. V lost 5 bases and J lost 4, with 17 bases in between. The CDR3 totals 15 residues. This CDR3 reads CASSPAGTGLYGYTF. CDR3 bases: TGTGCCAGCAGTCCGGCCGGGACGGGTCTCTATGGCTACACCTTC.